The next 30 T cell receptor beta chains were all read from a single sample in a study of blood T cells in healthy people across ages (dated by TCRdb to between 2014 and 2017). Libraries were constructed by 5' RACE. A second PCR of roughly 7 to 11 cycles was performed with a sample-barcoded 5' primer and a J-beta primer mix. Clones were called with MiXCR by TCRdb after fastp trimmed the public reads at Q25, and only in-frame beta chains were retained. Rows merge per CDR3 protein into single entries with the most common DNA and genes. This sample is represented by around 1,900,000 distinct CDR3 sequences; around 40% of them were singletons. Clones ranked in the top ten supply about 23% of the sample. The material sequenced was blood. Source of these receptors: a human donor in good health.

The gene calls are TRBV12-3 or TRBV12-4 and TRBJ1-1, with D hard to call. The CDR3 sequence is 15 residues long. V was pared by 3 bases and J by 6 bases, with 17 bases between. The CDR3 reads CASSLGNSLNAEAFF. The CDR3 DNA follows: TGTGCCAGCAGTTTGGGGAACAGCCTTAACGCTGAAGCTTTCTTT.

This sequence joins TRBV6-2 or TRBV6-3 and TRBJ2-3; 7 positions agree with TRBD2. The CDR3 is 16 amino acids. CDR1 and CDR2 (germline): MNHEY, SVGEGT. Trimming at V came to 10 bases and at J to 2 bases, leaving 15 bases not matched to a gene. The CDR3 sequence is CANRYPSGGHTDTQYF. DNA of the CDR3: TGTGCCAACCGATACCCTAGCGGAGGTCACACAGATACGCAGTATTTT.

This clonotype came up a few times. The chain combines TRBV4-3 with TRBJ1-2, with 10 bases aligning to TRBD1. Germline trimming cut 4 bases from V and 7 bases from J; bases unmatched to any gene: 12. Germline CDR1 LGHNA, CDR2 YSLEER. The CDR3 extends over 16 amino acids. CDR3 sequence: CASSLLIRGTGVGYTF. The CDR3 nucleotides are TGCGCCAGCAGCCTCTTGATCCGAGGGACAGGGGTTGGCTACACCTTC.

J is TRBJ2-5 and V is TRBV29-1, with 8 bases lining up with TRBD1. Germline CDR1 SQVTM, CDR2 ANQGSEA. The CDR3 is 13 residues long. V dropped 4 bases and J dropped 4; count of bases not matched to a gene: 5. As DNA, the CDR3 is TGCAGCGTTGCGGACAGGGTAGGAGAGACCCAGTACTTC. This codes for CSVADRVGETQYF.

V gene TRBV28 combines with J gene TRBJ1-4, with 7 nucleotides matching TRBD1. With 4 bases clipped from V and 7 bases from J, the junction kept 12 bases outside the gene matches. The germline V gene has CDR1 MDHEN and CDR2 SYDVKM. The CDR3 spans 16 residues. CDR3 in amino acids: CASSSPRDSTREKLFF. CDR3 DNA sequence: TGTGCCAGCAGTTCACCCCGGGACAGTACGCGTGAAAAACTGTTTTTT.

The chain carries TRBV6-1 and TRBJ2-3; possible D gene TRBD2, 6 bases. Germline V gene data show CDR1 as MNHNS and CDR2 as SASEGT. The CDR3 length is 13 residues. Trimming removed 1 base from V and 6 bases from J, with 8 bases in between. The CDR3 spells CASSEGDSDTQYF. The CDR3 DNA sequence: TGTGCCAGCAGTGAAGGGGACTCTGATACGCAGTATTTT.

This clonotype was seen only a few times. Given a much more abundant clone one base away, this may be a read error. The rearrangement joins TRBV29-1 to TRBJ1-5, with TRBD1 identical over 9 bases. Unmatched junction bases numbered 15, after V lost 6 bases and J lost 9 bases. This CDR3 has 15 amino acids. Germline V gene lookup returns CDR1 SQVTM and CDR2 ANQGSEA. The CDR3 region has the DNA TGCAGCGTGTCCCCCGGGACAGGGTTTGACCGGCCCCAGCATTTT. Protein: CSVSPGTGFDRPQHF.

The chain is built from TRBV13 and TRBJ2-5; D assignment may be TRBD1 or TRBD2 (5 bases each). This CDR3 spans 18 amino acids. Germline CDR1 is PRHDT and CDR2 is FYEKMQ (reference sequence). Trimming cost V 5 bases and J 11 bases, with 33 bases left between them. CDR3 sequence: CASSQAGWQGPTVGEQYF. In DNA form, the CDR3 reads TGTGCCAGCAGCCAAGCCGGTTGGCAGGGACCCACAGTGGGTGAGCAGTACTTC.

This chain links TRBV6-1 with TRBJ1-4; a weak D match, TRBD1 (6 bases). In germline, CDR1 is MNHNS, CDR2 SASEGT. V shed 7 bases and J shed 4 bases, with 13 bases lying between them. This CDR3 comprises 14 residues. The CDR3 is CASTQGLLNEKLFF. Here the CDR3 DNA reads TGTGCCAGCACCCAGGGGCTCCTTAATGAAAAACTGTTTTTT.

This clonotype was detected only once. The V call is TRBV3-1, the J call TRBJ2-1, with D unclear. Looked up from germline, CDR1 is LGHDT and CDR2 is YNNKEL (reference sequence). V lost 1 base and J 8 bases, leaving 12 bases between the germline ends. CDR3 size: 14 residues. For the CDR3, the DNA is TGTGCCAGCAGCCAAGGGACGGTGTATCATGAGCAGTTCTTC. Its protein is CASSQGTVYHEQFF.

In its sample, this clonotype was seen a few times. The rearrangement joins TRBV4-1 to TRBJ1-1; D remains unclear. Germline V CDR1 and CDR2: MGHRA, YSYEKL. The V gene lost 0 bases and the J gene lost 7 bases, with 18 bases spanning the gap. The CDR3 contains 16 residues. CDR3 in amino acids: CASSQELVRRLNEAFF. DNA of the CDR3: TGCGCCAGCAGCCAAGAACTGGTAAGGAGGCTGAATGAAGCTTTCTTT.

The chain carries TRBV25-1 and TRBJ1-6; the match to TRBD1 covers 7 bases. The CDR3 loop spans 15 amino acids. Germline-derived CDR1 and CDR2 are MGHDK and SYGVNS. The trim removed 5 bases at V and 2 bases at J, leaving 3 bases unmatched. The CDR3 sequence is CASSRTGAYNSPLHF. The CDR3 DNA reads TGTGCCAGCAGTCGCACAGGGGCCTATAATTCACCCCTCCACTTT.

The chain couples TRBV11-2 to TRBJ2-1; TRBD2 might be the D (6 bases). This CDR3 comprises 15 residues. Germline values: CDR1 SGHAT, CDR2 FQNNGV. V was pared by 2 bases and J by 7 bases, with 15 bases between. CDR3: CASSLRGLQRNEQFF. The DNA of the CDR3 is TGTGCCAGCAGCTTAAGGGGACTCCAGAGGAATGAGCAGTTCTTC.

This rearrangement joins TRBV20-1 to TRBJ2-1, with D perhaps TRBD2 (6 bases). Between the trimmed V and J ends, which lost 0 bases and 13 bases, there was a span of 16 bases. Germline V lookup: CDR1 DFQATT, CDR2 SNEGSKA (reference sequence). The CDR3 covers 13 residues. CDR3 sequence reads: CSARETSRETQFF. CDR3 nucleotide sequence: TGCAGTGCTAGAGAAACATCTCGGGAGACCCAGTTCTTC.

The rearrangement links TRBV7-2 to TRBJ2-7; possible D gene TRBD2, 6 bases. Trimming took 5 bases from V and 6 from J, leaving 20 bases between them. CDR1 is SGHTA and CDR2 is FQGNSA in the germline V gene. This CDR3 spans 15 amino acids. DNA for the CDR3: TGTGCCAGCAGCCCCCCCGGGACCCGGAGGGGCGAGCAGTACTTC. This sequence encodes CASSPPGTRRGEQYF. Combining the CDR3 with reference TRBV7-2 and TRBJ2-7 gives the whole variable domain GAGVSQSPSNKVTEKGKDVELRCDPISGHTALYWYRQSLGQGLEFLIYFQGNSAPDKSGLPSDRFSAERTGGSVSTLTIQRTQQEDSAVYLCASSPPGTRRGEQYFGPGTRLTVT.

The V and J genes are TRBV9 and TRBJ2-3; the D is unclear. The V and J ends lost 0 bases and 2 bases respectively, with 10 bases between them. The length of the CDR3 is 15 residues. Germline V gene data show CDR1 as SGDLS and CDR2 as YYNGEE. In nucleotides, the CDR3 is TGTGCCAGCAGCGTAGAATCACAGATCACAGATACGCAGTATTTT. Its protein is CASSVESQITDTQYF.

On this clonotype itself: This could be a read error, since a much larger clone is one nucleotide away. The rearrangement uses TRBV2 and TRBJ2-5, with TRBD1 identical over 7 bases. Germline assignment: CDR1 SNHLY and CDR2 FYNNEI. This CDR3 has 13 amino acids. Germline trimming cut 6 bases from V and 11 bases from J; bases unmatched to any gene: 12. CDR3 protein: CASSGNRGNEQYF. DNA for the CDR3: TGTGCCAGCAGCGGAAACAGGGGCAATGAGCAGTACTTC.

J is TRBJ2-2 and V is TRBV21-1; the tabulated D call, TRBD1, remains unverified against the DNA. TRBV21-1 is labeled a pseudogene. There are 20 residues in the CDR3. The CDR3 is CASNASNWVGGPTNTGELFF. Here the CDR3 DNA reads TGTGCCAGCAACGCAAGCAATTGGGTGGGGGGACCGACGAACACCGGGGAGCTGTTTTTT.

Only a few counts were recorded for this clonotype. The chain employs TRBV5-6 and TRBJ2-3; perhaps TRBD1 as D (5 bases). Germline CDR1 SGHDT, CDR2 YYEEEE. This CDR3 contains 14 residues. With 1 base removed from V and 4 bases from J, the gap between germline ends came to 10 bases. The CDR3 nucleotides read TGTGCCAGCAGCTTGTTAACAGGCCCAGATACGCAGTATTTT. This translates into CASSLLTGPDTQYF.

The genes are TRBV4-3 and TRBJ2-1, with D unresolved. The CDR3 sequence is 14 residues long. V gave up 1 base and J gave up 5 bases, with 9 bases separating them. Germline V gives CDR1 LGHNA, CDR2 YSLEER. CDR3: CASSQVGGNNEQFF. The CDR3 nucleotides read TGCGCCAGCAGCCAAGTTGGTGGGAACAATGAGCAGTTCTTC.

The chain uses TRBV20-1 and TRBJ2-5; a weak D match, TRBD2 (7 bases). Germline lookup yields CDR1 DFQATT and CDR2 SNEGSKA (reference sequence). The CDR3 extends over 14 amino acids. Trimming took off 4 bases at V and 4 bases at J, with 16 bases between the two ends. CDR3: CSAIRGGLGETQYF. The CDR3, as DNA: TGCAGTGCTATTAGGGGGGGTTTGGGAGAGACCCAGTACTTC.

This clonotype was seen a handful of times. This chain uses TRBV5-8 with TRBJ1-2; 8 positions match TRBD1. This CDR3 has 16 amino acids. Unmatched junction bases numbered 5, after V lost 0 bases and J lost 1 base. The V gene's germline CDR1 is SGHTS and CDR2 YDEGEE. Here the CDR3 reads CASSLEGQEINYGYTF. The CDR3 nucleotides read TGTGCCAGCAGCTTGGAGGGACAGGAGATTAACTATGGCTACACCTTC.

V usage is TRBV5-1 and J usage is TRBJ2-1; perhaps TRBD2 as D (6 bases). Looked up from germline, CDR1 is SGHRS and CDR2 is YFSETQ. The CDR3 loop spans 16 amino acids. V shed 4 bases and J shed 3 bases, with 17 bases lying between them. In DNA form, the CDR3 reads TGCGCCAGCAGCGAAAGAGCCGGGACTGGCTACAATGAGCAGTTCTTC. Translating gives CASSERAGTGYNEQFF.

This clonotype was seen a few times. The rearrangement links TRBV12-3 or TRBV12-4 to TRBJ2-1, with D perhaps matching TRBD1 (6 bases). Trimming removed 7 bases at V and 4 bases at J, with 11 bases between. The length of the CDR3 is 13 residues. The CDR3 bases are TGTGCCAGCACTCCTACAGGGTACAATGAGCAGTTCTTC. This sequence encodes CASTPTGYNEQFF.

This chain joins TRBV28 and TRBJ1-2; D ambiguous. Germline loops: CDR1 MDHEN, CDR2 SYDVKM. Trimming removed 6 bases at V and 8 bases at J, with 7 bases between. CDR3 length: 10 amino acids. CDR3: CASRYRGYTF. DNA for the CDR3: TGTGCCAGCAGGTATCGGGGCTACACCTTC.

Remarks on this clonotype: This sequence may be a read error, since a much larger clone differs from it by one base. V usage is TRBV5-5 and J usage is TRBJ2-4, with D maybe TRBD2 (5 bases). In germline, CDR1 is SGHKS, CDR2 YYEKEE (reference sequence). Trimming stripped 3 bases from V and 13 bases from J, with 20 bases between. This CDR3 region has 14 residues. The CDR3 sequence is CASSSVAFPNEQYF. The CDR3 DNA follows: TGTGCCAGCAGCTCCGTAGCGTTTCCCAATGAGCAGTACTTC.

The rearrangement links TRBV28 to TRBJ1-5; 7 bases fit TRBD1. The CDR3 consists of 17 residues. In germline, CDR1 is MDHEN, CDR2 SYDVKM. V shed 5 bases, J shed 0 bases, and the junction held 10 bases outside the gene matches. CDR3 sequence (DNA): TGTGCCAGCAGTACCGGGACAGCTCTCTATAGCAATCAGCCCCAGCATTTT. Protein sequence: CASSTGTALYSNQPQHF.

In this sample, this clonotype turned up a few times. The V and J genes are TRBV3-1 and TRBJ1-2; no definite D call. This CDR3 comprises 14 residues. Germline V CDR1 and CDR2: LGHDT, YNNKEL (reference sequence). Trimming removed 1 base from V and 9 bases from J, with 15 bases in between. CDR3 in DNA: TGTGCCAGCAGCCAAGTAAGAGGGATGGGAAGCTACACCTTC. It codes for CASSQVRGMGSYTF.

V and J are TRBV2 and TRBJ2-5; TRBD1 agrees at 7 bases. The ends lost 4 bases at V and 0 bases at J; junction bases unmatched: 11. CDR1 is SNHLY and CDR2 is FYNNEI in the germline V gene. This CDR3 region has 17 residues. The CDR3 spells CASSVGFTGEYQETQYF. The CDR3 DNA reads as TGTGCCAGCAGTGTTGGCTTCACAGGGGAGTACCAAGAGACCCAGTACTTC.

V gene TRBV10-3 combines with J gene TRBJ2-1; 14 bases are a match to TRBD2. The CDR3 contains 13 residues. From germline, CDR1 is ENHRY and CDR2 SYGVKD. Germline trimming cut 6 bases from V and 10 bases from J; bases unmatched to any gene: 2. The CDR3 loop is CAIRGLAGDEQFF. The CDR3 nucleotides read TGTGCCATCAGGGGACTAGCGGGAGACGAGCAGTTCTTC.